The clone carrying this TCR beta chain is labeled as medium-sized. The data were taken from a study of metastatic and nonmetastatic thyroid tumors. Across the study: Where malignant and benign thyroid patients were concerned, repertoires were compared across blood and tumor or nodule tissue.

Prior to thyroid surgery, none of the patients had received any treatment. The ends lost 10 bases at V and 4 bases at J; junction bases unmatched: 18. In germline, CDR1 is MNHNY, CDR2 SVGAGI (reference sequence). The CDR3 is made up of 18 amino acids. TCRdb ran MiXCR on the PCR reads. The sample has 8,000 to 10,000 clones; about 15% are singletons. The TCR was taken from a female donor with papillary thyroid cancer or a benign thyroid nodule (not recorded which). Some clones in this sample may be carry-over from other donors' samples. The chain employs TRBV6-6 and TRBJ1-6; TRBD1 agrees at 8 bases. Material: blood. CDR3 amino acids: CAKGGDRQAGTYNSPLHF. CDR3 bases: TGTGCCAAAGGGGGGGACAGGCAGGCGGGGACTTATAATTCACCCCTCCACTTT.